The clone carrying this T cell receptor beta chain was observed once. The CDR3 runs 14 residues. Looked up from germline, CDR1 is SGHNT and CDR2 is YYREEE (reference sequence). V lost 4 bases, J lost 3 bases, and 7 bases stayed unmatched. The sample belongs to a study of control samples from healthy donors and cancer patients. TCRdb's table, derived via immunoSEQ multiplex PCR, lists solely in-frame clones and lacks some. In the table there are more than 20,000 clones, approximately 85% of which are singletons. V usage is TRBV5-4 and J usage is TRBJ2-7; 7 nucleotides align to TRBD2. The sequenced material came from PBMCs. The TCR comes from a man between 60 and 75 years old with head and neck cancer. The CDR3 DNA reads TGTGCCAGCAGCCAGGGAGGGGCGGGCTACGAGCAGTACTTC. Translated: CASSQGGAGYEQYF. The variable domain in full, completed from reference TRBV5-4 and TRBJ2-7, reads ETGVTQSPTHLIKTRGQQVTLRCSSQSGHNTVSWYQQALGQGPQFIFQYYREEENGRGNFPPRFSGLQFPNYSSELNVNALELDDSALYLCASSQGGAGYEQYFGPGTRLTVT.